The clone carrying this T cell receptor beta chain occurred once. This sample stems from a study of technical replicates of blood from four donors. Assay: immunoSEQ multiplex PCR; the TCRdb copy retains only in-frame clones and omits some. The table includes over 70,000 clones, just under 95% detected once. CDR3 length: 16 residues. V dropped 3 bases and J dropped 9; count of bases not matched to a gene: 13. Looked up from germline, CDR1 is MDHEN and CDR2 is SYDVKM. This TCR came from a human donor in good health. The sample was T cells isolated from PBMCs. V usage is TRBV28 and J usage is TRBJ1-5, with 8 bases identical to TRBD1. CDR3 nucleotides: TGTGCCAGCAGTTTGAGATCGGGACAGGCGGCCAGGCCCCAGCATTTT. Translation: CASSLRSGQAARPQHF.